Given below is one TCR beta chain in context. Its antigen is as yet unknown. The record originates from a study of monozygotic twins with cystic fibrosis. With V trimmed by 3 bases and J by 5 bases, 11 bases remained unmatched. Per the germline V gene, CDR1 is PRHDT and CDR2 is FYEKMQ (reference sequence). The CDR3 spans 16 residues. General study points: The repertoire was suggested to be naive-dominated, clonality median roughly 0.0093. Shared CDR3 numbers were not associated with age, concordance or severity. Unrelated CF individuals shared fewer identical clonotypes than monozygotic CF twins.

The repertoire was sequenced with immunoSEQ multiplex PCR; TCRdb's copy has only in-frame clones and lacks some. The sample holds 34,000 or so clones, over 80% seen once. This clonotype was sampled from a boy aged 2 to 10 with cystic fibrosis. Sequenced sample: blood. V is TRBV13 and J is TRBJ2-7, with 9 nucleotides matching TRBD1. The CDR3 nucleotides are TGTGCCAGCAGCTTTAGTCGGGACAGGGTAGAAAACGAGCAGTACTTC. It yields the protein CASSFSRDRVENEQYF.